This section outlines one T cell receptor (beta chain) sequence together with its context. The entry originates in a study of blood T cell repertoires in COVID-19. CDR1 is SGHDN and CDR2 is FVKESK in the germline V gene. The V end was cut by 3 bases, the J end by 1 base, with 6 bases between. This CDR3 is 14 amino acids long. Profiling relied on immunoSEQ multiplex PCR, and the TCRdb table lists in-frame clones only, not all of them. The sample yields roughly 100,000 clones, 87% seen once. This clonotype was obtained from a man aged 50-60 years with acute or convalescent COVID-19. The sequenced sample consisted of peripheral blood. J is TRBJ2-2 and V is TRBV14; D ambiguous. The CDR3 loop reads CASSQARNTGELFF. The CDR3, as DNA: TGTGCCAGCAGCCAGGCCAGGAACACCGGGGAGCTGTTTTTT.